The entry below describes one T cell receptor beta chain. What this receptor recognizes is not known. Per-nucleotide qualities are absent, and no much larger clonotype sits a single base away. TCRbeta CDR3 regions were amplified from genomic DNA by means of the immunoSEQ Assay, a bias-controlled multiplex PCR. Concerning the study's data processing: Nucleated cell counts per sample were estimated from amplification of reference gene primers within the assay. Sequence reads were collapsed and filtered to measure the absolute abundance of every unique TCRbeta CDR3 rearrangement. For each sample, productive Simpson clonality was calculated as the square root of Simpson's diversity index over productive rearrangements. TCRdb mirrors the immuneACCESS table, restricted to in-frame sequences. Some clones are absent from its copies; in checked studies, under half trace to an unresolved V gene, and the reason for the others is unknown. The V and J calls and the clone size are those of that table, but D and trimming were determined from the DNA. This sample lists some 50,000 clones; about 82% were detected once. Less than 2.5% of the sample goes to the ten largest clones.

CDR1 is given as SGHNT and CDR2 as YYREEE, both from the germline V gene (reference sequence). From the cysteine up to the phenylalanine, the CDR3 has a length of 16 residues. Only the CDR3 DNA is retained, 48 bases long and in frame from the first base. The junction shows trimming of 4 bases on V and 2 bases on J, plus 19 bases between the germline ends. These data originate in a study of blood T cell repertoires in COVID-19 (dated by TCRdb to between 2020 and 2021). For the study in its entirety: Samples covering the acute and convalescent phases of COVID-19 were provided by collaborators in the United States, Italy and Spain. The prospective study material was composed of cDNA or gDNA derived from T cells, B-cell-depleted T cells, or PBMCs. The dataset comprised deeply sampled blood TCRbeta repertoires from subjects exposed to, actively infected with, or recovered from COVID-19. A freely available public database, intended as a resource for researchers studying the immune response to SARS-CoV-2, is where the repertoires were released. The samples were drawn from the first 160 participants of the ongoing ImmuneRACE study and from over 950 subjects provided by 6 global collaborators. The sample metadata nearly always contained a de-identified subject ID, COVID-19 status, age in years and sex. HLA class I and class II types, where available, came from metadata supplied by the sample provider rather than from assay-based typing.

The research as a whole found: The quantity of clinical and demographic metadata differed by source and by participant and was supplied without curation.

The collaborating institutions used their own protocols to collect whole blood in K2EDTA tubes. For TCRbeta analysis, collaborators shipped samples as frozen whole blood, isolated PBMCs, or DNA extracted from either of those sample types. The origin of this receptor is a woman aged 60-75 years with acute or convalescent COVID-19. Sample: peripheral blood. The rearrangement combines TRBV5-4 with TRBJ2-7; matching of 6 bases hints at TRBD1 as the D gene. The CDR3 has the sequence CASSPAGTTYTYEQYF. The nucleotide sequence is given as TGTGCCAGCAGCCCTGCCGGGACAACTTATACCTACGAGCAGTACTTC.